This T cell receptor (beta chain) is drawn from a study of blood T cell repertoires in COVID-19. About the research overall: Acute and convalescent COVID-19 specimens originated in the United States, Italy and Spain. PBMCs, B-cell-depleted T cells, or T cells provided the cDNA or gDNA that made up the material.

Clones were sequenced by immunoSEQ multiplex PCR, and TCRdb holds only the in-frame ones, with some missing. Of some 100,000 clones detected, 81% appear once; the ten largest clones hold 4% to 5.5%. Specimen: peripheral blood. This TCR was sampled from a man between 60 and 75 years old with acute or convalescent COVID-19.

The CDR3 loop is CASSRTASTDTQYF. The CDR3 nucleotides are TGTGCCAGCAGCCGCACAGCCAGCACAGATACGCAGTATTTT. The rearrangement joins TRBV11-1 to TRBJ2-3, with D unclear. V lost 5 bases, J lost 0 bases, and 9 bases lay in between. The germline V gene encodes CDR1 SGHAT and CDR2 FQDESV (reference sequence). The CDR3 is 14 amino acids.